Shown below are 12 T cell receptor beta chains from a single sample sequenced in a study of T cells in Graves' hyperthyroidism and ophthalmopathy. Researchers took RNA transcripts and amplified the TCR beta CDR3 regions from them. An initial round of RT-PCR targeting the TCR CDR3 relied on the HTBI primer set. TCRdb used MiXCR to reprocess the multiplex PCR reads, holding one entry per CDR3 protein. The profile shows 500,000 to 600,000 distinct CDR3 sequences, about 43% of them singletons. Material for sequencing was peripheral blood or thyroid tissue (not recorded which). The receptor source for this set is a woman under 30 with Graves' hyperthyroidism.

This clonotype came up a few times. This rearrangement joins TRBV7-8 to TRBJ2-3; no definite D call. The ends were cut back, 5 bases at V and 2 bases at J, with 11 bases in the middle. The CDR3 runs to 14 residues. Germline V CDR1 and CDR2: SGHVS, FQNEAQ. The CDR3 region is CASSPPSLTDTQYF. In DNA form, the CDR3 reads TGTGCCAGCAGCCCCCCCTCGCTCACAGATACGCAGTATTTT.

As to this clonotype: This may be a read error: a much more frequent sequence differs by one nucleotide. The CDR3 reads CASSLVAGDAYGQYF. CDR3 nucleotides: TGCGCCAGCAGCTTGGTAGCGGGGGATGCCTACGGGCAGTACTTC. The chain combines TRBV5-1 with TRBJ2-7, with 9 bases fitting TRBD2. CDR1 and CDR2 (germline): SGHRS, YFSETQ. The CDR3 is made up of 15 amino acids.

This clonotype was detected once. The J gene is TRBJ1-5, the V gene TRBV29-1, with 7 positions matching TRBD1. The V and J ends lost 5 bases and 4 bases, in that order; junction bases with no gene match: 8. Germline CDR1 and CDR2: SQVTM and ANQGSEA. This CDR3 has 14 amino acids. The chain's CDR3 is CSVRQGVPNQPQHF. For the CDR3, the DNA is TGCAGCGTTAGACAGGGAGTCCCTAATCAGCCCCAGCATTTT.

Here the CDR3 reads CATPPRTAQYGYTF. CDR3 nucleotides: TGTGCCACCCCTCCTAGGACAGCGCAATATGGCTACACCTTC. V gene TRBV24-1 combines with J gene TRBJ1-2, with D maybe TRBD1 (6 bases). The CDR3 is 14 amino acids. V was trimmed by 9 bases and J by 5 bases, leaving 18 bases between them. Germline V gene data show CDR1 as KGHDR and CDR2 as SFDVKD.

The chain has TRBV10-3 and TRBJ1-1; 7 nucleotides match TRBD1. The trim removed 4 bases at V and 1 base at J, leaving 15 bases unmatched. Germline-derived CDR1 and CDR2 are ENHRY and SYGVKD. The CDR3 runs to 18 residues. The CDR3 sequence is CAISVRGGVNFANTEAFF. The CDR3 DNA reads TGTGCCATCAGTGTAAGAGGGGGCGTAAATTTTGCGAACACTGAAGCTTTCTTT.

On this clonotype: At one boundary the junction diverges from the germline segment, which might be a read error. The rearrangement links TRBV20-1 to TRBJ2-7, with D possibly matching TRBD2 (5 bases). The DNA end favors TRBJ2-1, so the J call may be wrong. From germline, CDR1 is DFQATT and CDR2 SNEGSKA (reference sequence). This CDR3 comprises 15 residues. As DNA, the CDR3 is TGCAGTGATAGAACCACGGGGTACCGCGTCGGTGAGCAGTTCTTC. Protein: CSDRTTGYRVGEQFF.

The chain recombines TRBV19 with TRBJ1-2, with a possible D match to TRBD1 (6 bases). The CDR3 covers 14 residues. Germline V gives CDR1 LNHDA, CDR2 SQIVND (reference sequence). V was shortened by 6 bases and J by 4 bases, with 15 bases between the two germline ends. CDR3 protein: CASSPWGQLYGYTF. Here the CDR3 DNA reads TGTGCCAGTAGCCCTTGGGGGCAACTCTATGGCTACACCTTC.

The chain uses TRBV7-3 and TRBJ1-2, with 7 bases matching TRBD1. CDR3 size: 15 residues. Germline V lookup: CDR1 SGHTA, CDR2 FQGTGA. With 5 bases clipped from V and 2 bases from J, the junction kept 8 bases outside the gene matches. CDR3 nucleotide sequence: TGTGCCAGCAGCCGGGACAGATCTTCGAACTATGGCTACACCTTC. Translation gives CASSRDRSSNYGYTF. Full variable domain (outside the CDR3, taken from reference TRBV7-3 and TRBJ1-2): GAGVSQTPSNKVTEKGKYVELRCDPISGHTALYWYRQSLGQGPEFLIYFQGTGAADDSGLPNDRFFAVRPEGSVSTLKIQRTERGDSAVYLCASSRDRSSNYGYTFGSGTRLTVV.

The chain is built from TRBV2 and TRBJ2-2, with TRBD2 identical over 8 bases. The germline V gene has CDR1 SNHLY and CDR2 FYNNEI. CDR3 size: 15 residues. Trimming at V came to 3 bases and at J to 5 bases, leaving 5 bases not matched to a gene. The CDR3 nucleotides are TGTGCCAGCAGTGACGGAGCGGGAGAAACCGGGGAGCTGTTTTTT. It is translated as CASSDGAGETGELFF.

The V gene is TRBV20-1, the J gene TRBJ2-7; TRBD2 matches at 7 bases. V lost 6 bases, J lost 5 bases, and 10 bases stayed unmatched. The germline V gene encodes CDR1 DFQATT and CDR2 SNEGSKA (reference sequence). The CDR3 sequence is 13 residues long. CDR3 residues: CSAPRAGADEQYF. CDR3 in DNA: TGCAGTGCCCCCCGTGCGGGAGCGGACGAGCAGTACTTC.

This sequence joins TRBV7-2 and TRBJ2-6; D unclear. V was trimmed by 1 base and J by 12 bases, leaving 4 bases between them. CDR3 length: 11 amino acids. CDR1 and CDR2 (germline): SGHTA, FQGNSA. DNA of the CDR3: TGTGCCAGCAGCTTAGAGCCCGTCCTGACTTTC. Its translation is CASSLEPVLTF.

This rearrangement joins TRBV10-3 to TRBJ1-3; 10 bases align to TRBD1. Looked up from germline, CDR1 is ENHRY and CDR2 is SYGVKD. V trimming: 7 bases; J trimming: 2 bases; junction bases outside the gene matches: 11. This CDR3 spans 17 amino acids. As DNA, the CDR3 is TGTGCCATCAAAACAACAGGGACAGGGGACACTGGAAACACCATATATTTT. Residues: CAIKTTGTGDTGNTIYF.